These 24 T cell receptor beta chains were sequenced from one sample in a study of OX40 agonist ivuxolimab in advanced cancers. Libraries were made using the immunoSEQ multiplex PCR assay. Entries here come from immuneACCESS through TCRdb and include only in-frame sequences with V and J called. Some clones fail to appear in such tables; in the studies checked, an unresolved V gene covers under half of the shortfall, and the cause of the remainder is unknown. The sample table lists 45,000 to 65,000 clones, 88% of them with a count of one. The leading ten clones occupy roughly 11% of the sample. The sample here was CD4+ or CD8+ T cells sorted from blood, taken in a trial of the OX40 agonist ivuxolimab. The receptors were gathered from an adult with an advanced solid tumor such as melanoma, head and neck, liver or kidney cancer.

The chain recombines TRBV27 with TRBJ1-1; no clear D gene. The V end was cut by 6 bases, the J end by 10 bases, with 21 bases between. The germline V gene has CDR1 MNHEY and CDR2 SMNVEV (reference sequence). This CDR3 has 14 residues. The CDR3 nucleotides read TGTGCCAGCAGCCTAATAGGCGAGCCGTTAGGAGCTTTCTTT. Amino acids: CASSLIGEPLGAFF.

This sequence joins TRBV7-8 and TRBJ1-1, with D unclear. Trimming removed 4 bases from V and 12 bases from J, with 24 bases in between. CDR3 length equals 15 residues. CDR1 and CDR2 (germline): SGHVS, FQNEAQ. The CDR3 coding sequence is TGTGCCAGCAGCTCCGAACGGACGGGCAACCAAGGGACTTTCTTT. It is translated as CASSSERTGNQGTFF.

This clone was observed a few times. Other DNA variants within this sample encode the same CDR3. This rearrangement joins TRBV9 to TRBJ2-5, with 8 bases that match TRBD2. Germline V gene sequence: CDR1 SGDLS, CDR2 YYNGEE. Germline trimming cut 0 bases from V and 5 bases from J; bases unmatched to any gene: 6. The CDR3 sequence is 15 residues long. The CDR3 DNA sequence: TGTGCCAGCAGCGTAGCGAGCGGGAGAGGTGAGACCCAGTACTTC. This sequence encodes CASSVASGRGETQYF.

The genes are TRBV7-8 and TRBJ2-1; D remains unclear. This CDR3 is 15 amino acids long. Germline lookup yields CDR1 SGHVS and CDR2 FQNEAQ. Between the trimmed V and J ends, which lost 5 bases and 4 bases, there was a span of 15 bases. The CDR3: CASSRTNSQYNEQFF. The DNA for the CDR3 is TGTGCCAGCAGCCGCACCAATAGCCAGTACAATGAGCAGTTCTTC.

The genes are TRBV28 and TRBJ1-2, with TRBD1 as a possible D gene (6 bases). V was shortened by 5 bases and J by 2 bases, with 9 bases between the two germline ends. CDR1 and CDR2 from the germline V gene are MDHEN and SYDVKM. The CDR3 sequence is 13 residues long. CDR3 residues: CASSVTGNYGYTF. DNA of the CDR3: TGTGCCAGCAGTGTAACAGGGAACTATGGCTACACCTTC.

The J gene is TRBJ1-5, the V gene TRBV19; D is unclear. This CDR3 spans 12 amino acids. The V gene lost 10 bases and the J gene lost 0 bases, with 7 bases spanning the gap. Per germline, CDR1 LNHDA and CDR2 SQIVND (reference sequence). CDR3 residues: CATAPSNQPQHF. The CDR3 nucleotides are TGTGCCACCGCACCTAGCAATCAGCCCCAGCATTTT.

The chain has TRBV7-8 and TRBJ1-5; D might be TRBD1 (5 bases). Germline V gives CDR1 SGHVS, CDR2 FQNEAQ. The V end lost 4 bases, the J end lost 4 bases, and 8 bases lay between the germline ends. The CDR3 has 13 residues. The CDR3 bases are TGTGCCAGCAGCTCTCAGGGTAATCAGCCCCAGCATTTT. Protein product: CASSSQGNQPQHF.

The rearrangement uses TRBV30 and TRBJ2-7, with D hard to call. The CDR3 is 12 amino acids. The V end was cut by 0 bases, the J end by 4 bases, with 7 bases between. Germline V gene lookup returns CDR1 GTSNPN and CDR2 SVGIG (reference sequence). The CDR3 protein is CAWSVVWYEQYF. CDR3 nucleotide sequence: TGTGCCTGGAGTGTAGTGTGGTACGAGCAGTACTTC.

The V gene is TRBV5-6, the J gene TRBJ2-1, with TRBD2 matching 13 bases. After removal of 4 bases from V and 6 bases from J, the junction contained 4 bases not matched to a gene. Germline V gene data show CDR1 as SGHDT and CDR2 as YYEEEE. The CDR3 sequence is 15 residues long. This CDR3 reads CASSGGLAGINEQFF. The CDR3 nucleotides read TGTGCCAGCAGCGGGGGACTAGCGGGAATCAATGAGCAGTTCTTC.

CDR3 amino acids: CASSFGNTEAFF. As DNA, the CDR3 is TGTGCCAGCAGCTTCGGGAACACTGAAGCTTTCTTT. The J gene is TRBJ1-1, the V gene TRBV11-2, with D unresolved. There are 12 residues in the CDR3. CDR1 is SGHAT, CDR2 FQNNGV, per germline. Trimming pared 3 bases from V and 1 base from J, leaving 3 bases between.

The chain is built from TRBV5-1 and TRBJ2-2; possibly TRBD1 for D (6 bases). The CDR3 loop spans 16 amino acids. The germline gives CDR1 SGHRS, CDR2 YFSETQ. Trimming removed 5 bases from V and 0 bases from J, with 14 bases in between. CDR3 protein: CASSQGHLSNTGELFF. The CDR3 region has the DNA TGCGCCAGCAGTCAGGGACATCTGTCGAACACCGGGGAGCTGTTTTTT.

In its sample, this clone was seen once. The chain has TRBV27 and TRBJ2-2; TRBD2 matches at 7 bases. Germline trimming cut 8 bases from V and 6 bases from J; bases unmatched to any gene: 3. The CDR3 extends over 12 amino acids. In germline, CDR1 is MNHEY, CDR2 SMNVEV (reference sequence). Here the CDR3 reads CASASGSGELFF. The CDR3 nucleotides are TGTGCCAGCGCTAGCGGCTCCGGGGAGCTGTTTTTT.

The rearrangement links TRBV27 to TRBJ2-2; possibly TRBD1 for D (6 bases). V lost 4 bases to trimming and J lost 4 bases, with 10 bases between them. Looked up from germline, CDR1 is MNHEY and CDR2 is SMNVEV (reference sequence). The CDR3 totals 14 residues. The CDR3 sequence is CASSWGQSTGELFF. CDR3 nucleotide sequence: TGTGCCAGCAGTTGGGGGCAGAGCACCGGGGAGCTGTTTTTT.

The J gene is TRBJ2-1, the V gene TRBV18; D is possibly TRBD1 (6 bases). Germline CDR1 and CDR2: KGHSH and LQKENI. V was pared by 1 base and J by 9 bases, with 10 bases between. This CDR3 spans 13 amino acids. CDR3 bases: TGTGCCAGCTCACCACTGGACAGCCCTGAGCAGTTCTTC. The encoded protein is CASSPLDSPEQFF. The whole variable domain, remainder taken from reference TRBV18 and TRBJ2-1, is NAGVMQNPRHLVRRRGQEARLRCSPMKGHSHVYWYRQLPEEGLKFMVYLQKENIIDESGMPKERFSAEFPKEGPSILRIQQVVRGDSAAYFCASSPLDSPEQFFGPGTRLTVL.

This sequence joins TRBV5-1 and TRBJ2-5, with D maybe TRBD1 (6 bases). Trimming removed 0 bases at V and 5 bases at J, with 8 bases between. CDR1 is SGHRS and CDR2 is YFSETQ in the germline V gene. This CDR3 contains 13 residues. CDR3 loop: CASSLGQGETQYF. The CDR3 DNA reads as TGCGCCAGCAGCTTGGGGCAGGGGGAGACCCAGTACTTC.

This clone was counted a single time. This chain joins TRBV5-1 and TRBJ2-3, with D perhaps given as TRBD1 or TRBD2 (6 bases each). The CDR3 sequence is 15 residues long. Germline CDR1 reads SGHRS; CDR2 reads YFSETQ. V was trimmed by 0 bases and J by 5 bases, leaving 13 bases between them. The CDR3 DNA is TGCGCCAGCAGCTTGGGCCCGGGGGCAGGAGATACGCAGTATTTT. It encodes CASSLGPGAGDTQYF. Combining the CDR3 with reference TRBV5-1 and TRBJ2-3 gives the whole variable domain KAGVTQTPRYLIKTRGQQVTLSCSPISGHRSVSWYQQTPGQGLQFLFEYFSETQRNKGNFPGRFSGRQFSNSRSEMNVSTLELGDSALYLCASSLGPGAGDTQYFGPGTRLTVL.

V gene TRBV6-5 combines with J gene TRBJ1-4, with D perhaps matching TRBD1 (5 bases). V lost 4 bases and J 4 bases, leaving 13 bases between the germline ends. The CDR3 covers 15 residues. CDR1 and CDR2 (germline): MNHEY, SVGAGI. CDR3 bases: TGTGCCAGCAGTTTTTCAAGGGACGGTAATGAAAAACTGTTTTTT. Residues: CASSFSRDGNEKLFF.

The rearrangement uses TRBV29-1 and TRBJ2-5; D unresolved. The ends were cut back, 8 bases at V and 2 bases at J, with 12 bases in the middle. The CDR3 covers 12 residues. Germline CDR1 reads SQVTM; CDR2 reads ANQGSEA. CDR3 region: CSLFGPQETQYF. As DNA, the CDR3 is TGCAGCCTCTTCGGACCTCAAGAGACCCAGTACTTC.

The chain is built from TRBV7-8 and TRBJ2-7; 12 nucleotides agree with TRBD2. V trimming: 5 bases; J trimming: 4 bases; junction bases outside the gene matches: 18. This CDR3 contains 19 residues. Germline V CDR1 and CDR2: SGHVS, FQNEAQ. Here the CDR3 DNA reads TGTGCCAGCAGCCAGCTATCTAGCGGGGGGGCCAGGCGTGGATACGAGCAGTACGTC. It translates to CASSQLSSGGARRGYEQYV.

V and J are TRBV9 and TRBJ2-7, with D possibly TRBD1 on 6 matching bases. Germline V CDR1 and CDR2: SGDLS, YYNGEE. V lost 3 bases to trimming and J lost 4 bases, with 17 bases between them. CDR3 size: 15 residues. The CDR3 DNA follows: TGTGCCAGCAGCGCCGACAGGTTTGGCAATTACGAGCAGTACTTC. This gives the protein CASSADRFGNYEQYF.

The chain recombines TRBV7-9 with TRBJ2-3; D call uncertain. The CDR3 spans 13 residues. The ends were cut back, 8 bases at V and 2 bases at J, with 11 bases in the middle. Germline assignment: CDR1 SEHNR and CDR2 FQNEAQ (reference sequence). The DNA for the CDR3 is TGTGCCAGCGTTGTAGCCTACACAGATACGCAGTATTTT. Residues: CASVVAYTDTQYF.

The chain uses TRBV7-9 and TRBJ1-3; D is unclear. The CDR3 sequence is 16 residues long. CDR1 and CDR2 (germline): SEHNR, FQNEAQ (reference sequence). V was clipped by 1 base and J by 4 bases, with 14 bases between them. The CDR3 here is CASSLVAGLPGNTIYF. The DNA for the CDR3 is TGTGCCAGCAGCTTAGTAGCTGGCCTCCCGGGAAACACCATATATTTT. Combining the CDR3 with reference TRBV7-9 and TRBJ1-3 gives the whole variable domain DTGVSQNPRHKITKRGQNVTFRCDPISEHNRLYWYRQTLGQGPEFLTYFQNEAQLEKSRLLSDRFSAERPKGSFSTLEIQRTEQGDSAMYLCASSLVAGLPGNTIYFGEGSWLTVV.

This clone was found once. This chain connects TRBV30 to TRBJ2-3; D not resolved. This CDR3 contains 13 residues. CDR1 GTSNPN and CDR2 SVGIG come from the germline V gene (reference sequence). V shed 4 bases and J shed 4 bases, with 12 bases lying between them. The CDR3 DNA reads TGTGCCTGGAAGAAAACAACCCCAGATACGCAGTATTTT. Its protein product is CAWKKTTPDTQYF.

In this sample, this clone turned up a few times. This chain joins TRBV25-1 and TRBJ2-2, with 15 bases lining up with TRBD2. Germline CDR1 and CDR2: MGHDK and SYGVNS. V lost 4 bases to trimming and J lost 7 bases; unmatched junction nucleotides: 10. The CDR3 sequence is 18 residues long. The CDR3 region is CASSGVGLAGGLGGELFF. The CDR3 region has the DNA TGTGCCAGCAGTGGAGTCGGACTAGCGGGAGGGCTGGGCGGGGAGCTGTTTTTT.